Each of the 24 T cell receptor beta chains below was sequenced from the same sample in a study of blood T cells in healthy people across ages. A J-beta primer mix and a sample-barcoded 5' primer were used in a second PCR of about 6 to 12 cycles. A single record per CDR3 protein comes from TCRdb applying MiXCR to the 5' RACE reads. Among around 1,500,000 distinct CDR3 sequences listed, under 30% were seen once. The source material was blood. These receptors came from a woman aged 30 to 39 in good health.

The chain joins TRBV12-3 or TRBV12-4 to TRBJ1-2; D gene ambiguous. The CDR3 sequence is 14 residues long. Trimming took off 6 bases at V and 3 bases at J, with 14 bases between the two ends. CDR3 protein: CASSPSRYYYGYTF. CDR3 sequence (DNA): TGTGCCAGCAGCCCTTCCAGATACTACTATGGCTACACCTTC.

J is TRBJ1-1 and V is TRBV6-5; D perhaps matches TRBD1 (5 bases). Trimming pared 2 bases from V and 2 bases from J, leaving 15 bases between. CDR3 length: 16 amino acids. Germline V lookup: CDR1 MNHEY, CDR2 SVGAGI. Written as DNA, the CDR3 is TGTGCCAGCAGTTACCTCAGGGACTGGGTAAACACTGAAGCTTTCTTT. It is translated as CASSYLRDWVNTEAFF.

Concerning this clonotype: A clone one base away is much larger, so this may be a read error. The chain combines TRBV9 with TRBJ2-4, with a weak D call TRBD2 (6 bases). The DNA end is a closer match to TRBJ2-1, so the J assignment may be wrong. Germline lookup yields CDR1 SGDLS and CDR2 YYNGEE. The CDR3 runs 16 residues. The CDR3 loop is CASSVEEGGDKNIQFF. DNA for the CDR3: TGTGCCAGCAGCGTAGAAGAGGGAGGCGACAAAAACATTCAGTTCTTC.

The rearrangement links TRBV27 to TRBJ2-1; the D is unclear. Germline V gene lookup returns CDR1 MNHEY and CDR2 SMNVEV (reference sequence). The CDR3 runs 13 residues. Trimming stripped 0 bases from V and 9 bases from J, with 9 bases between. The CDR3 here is CASSLSLGTEQFF. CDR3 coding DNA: TGTGCCAGCAGTTTATCTCTGGGCACTGAGCAGTTCTTC.

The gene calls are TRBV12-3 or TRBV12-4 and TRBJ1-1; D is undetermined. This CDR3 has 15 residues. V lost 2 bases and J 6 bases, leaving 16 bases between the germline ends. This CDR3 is CASSLIGRGRAEAFF. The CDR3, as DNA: TGTGCCAGCAGTTTAATCGGCCGCGGGAGGGCTGAAGCTTTCTTT.

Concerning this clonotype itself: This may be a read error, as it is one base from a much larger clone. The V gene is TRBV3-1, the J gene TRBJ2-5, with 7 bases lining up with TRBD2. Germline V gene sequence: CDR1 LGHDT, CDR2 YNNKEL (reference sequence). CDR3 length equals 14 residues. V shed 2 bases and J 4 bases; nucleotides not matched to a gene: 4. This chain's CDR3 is CASSQSGESETQYF. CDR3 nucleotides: TGTGCCAGCAGCCAAAGCGGGGAGTCAGAGACCCAGTACTTC.

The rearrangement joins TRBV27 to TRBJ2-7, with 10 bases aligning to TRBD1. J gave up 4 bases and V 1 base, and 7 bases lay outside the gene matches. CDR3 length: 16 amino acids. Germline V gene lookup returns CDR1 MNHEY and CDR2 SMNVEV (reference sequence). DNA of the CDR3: TGTGCCAGCAGTTTATGGGGGCTGGGACAGGGGTACGAGCAGTACTTC. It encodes CASSLWGLGQGYEQYF.

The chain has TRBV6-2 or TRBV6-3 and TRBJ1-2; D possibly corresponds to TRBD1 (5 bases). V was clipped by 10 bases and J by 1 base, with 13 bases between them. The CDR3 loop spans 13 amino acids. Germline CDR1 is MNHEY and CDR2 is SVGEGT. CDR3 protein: CATQTGVNYGYTF. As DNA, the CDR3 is TGTGCCACCCAGACGGGGGTTAACTATGGCTACACCTTC.

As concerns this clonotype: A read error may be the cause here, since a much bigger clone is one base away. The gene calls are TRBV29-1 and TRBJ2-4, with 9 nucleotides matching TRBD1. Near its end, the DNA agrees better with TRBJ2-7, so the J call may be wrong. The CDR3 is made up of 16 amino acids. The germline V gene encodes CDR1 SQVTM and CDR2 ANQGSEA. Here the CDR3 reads CSVGEAGTGRTYEQYF. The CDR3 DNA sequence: TGCAGCGTTGGAGAGGCCGGGACAGGGAGGACCTACGAGCAGTACTTC.

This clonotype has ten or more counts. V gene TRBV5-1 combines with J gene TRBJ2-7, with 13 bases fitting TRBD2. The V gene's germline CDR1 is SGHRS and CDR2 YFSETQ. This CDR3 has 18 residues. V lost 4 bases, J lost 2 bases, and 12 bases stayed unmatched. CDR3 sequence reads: CASSPNLGTSGVPYEQYF. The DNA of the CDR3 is TGCGCCAGCAGCCCGAACCTTGGGACTAGCGGGGTACCCTACGAGCAGTACTTC.

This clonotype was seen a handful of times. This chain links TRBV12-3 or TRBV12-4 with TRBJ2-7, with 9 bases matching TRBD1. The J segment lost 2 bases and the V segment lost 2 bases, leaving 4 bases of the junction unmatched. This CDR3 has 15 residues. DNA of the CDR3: TGTGCCAGCAGTTTATTCGGGACAGGGACCTACGAGCAGTACTTC. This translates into CASSLFGTGTYEQYF.

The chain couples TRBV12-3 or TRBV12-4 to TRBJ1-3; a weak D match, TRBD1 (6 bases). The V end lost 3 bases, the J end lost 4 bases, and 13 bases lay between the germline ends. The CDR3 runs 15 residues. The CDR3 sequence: CASSLVGGPGNTIYF. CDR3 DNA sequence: TGTGCCAGCAGTTTGGTCGGGGGGCCCGGAAACACCATATATTTT.

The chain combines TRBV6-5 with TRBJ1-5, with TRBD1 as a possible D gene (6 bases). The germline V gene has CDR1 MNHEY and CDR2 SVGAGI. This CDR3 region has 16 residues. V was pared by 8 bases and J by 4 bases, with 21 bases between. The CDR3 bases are TGTGCCAGCGGCCTGGCCCGTACAGGGAAGAATCAGCCCCAGCATTTT. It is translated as CASGLARTGKNQPQHF.

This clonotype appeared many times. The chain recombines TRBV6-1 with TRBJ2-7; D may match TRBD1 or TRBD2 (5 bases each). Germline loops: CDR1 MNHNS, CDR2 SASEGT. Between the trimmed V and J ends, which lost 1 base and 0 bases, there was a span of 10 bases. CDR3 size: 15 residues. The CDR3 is CASSEGPGSSYEQYF. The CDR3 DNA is TGTGCCAGCAGTGAAGGGCCAGGGAGCTCCTACGAGCAGTACTTC.

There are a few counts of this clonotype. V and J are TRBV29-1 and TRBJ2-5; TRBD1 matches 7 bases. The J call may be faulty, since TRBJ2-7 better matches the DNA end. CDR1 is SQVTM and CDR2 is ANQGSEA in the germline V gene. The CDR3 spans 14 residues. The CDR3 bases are TGCAGCGTTGGGGGACAGCTTGGCTCCTACGAGCAGTACTTC. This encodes CSVGGQLGSYEQYF.

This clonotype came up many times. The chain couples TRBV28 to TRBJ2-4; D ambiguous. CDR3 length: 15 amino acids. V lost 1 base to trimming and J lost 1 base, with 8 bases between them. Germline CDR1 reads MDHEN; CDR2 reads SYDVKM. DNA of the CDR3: TGTGCCAGCAGTTTATCGGTAGGGGCCAAAAACATTCAGTACTTC. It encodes CASSLSVGAKNIQYF.

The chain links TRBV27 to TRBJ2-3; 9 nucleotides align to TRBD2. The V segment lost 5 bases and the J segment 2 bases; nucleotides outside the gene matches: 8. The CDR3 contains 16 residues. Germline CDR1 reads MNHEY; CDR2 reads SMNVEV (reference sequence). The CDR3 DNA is TGTGCCAGCAGTGTATATAGCGGGGGATCCACAGATACGCAGTATTTT. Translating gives CASSVYSGGSTDTQYF.

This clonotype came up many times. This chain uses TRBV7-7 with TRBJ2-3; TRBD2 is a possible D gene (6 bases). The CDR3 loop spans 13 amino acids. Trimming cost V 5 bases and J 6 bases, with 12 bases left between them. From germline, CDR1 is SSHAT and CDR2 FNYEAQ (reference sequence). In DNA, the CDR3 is TGTGCCAGCAGCGCGCATCGGGGGGATACGCAGTATTTT. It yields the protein CASSAHRGDTQYF.

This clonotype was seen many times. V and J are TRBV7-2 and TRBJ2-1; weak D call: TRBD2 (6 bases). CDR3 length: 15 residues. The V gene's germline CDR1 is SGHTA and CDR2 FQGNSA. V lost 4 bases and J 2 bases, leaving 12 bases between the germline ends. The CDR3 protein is CASSYTGVPYNEQFF. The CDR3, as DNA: TGTGCCAGCAGCTATACGGGAGTTCCCTACAATGAGCAGTTCTTC.

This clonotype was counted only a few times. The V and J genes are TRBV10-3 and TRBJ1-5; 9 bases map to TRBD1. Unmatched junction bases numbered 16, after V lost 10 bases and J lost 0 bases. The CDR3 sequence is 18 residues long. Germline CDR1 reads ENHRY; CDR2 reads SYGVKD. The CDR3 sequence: CATGGVPGQGASNQPQHF. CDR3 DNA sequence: TGTGCCACCGGCGGTGTCCCGGGACAGGGAGCTAGCAATCAGCCCCAGCATTTT.

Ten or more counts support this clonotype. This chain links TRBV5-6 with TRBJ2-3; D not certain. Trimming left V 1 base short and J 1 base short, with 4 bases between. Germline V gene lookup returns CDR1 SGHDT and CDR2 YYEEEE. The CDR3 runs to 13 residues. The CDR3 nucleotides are TGTGCCAGCAGCTTGCCTCGCACAGATACGCAGTATTTT. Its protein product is CASSLPRTDTQYF.

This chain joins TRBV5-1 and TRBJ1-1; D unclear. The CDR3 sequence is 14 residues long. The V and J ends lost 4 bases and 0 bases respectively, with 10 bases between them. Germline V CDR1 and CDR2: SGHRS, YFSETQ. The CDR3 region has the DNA TGCGCCAGCAGCCCCAATAGGGTGAACACTGAAGCTTTCTTT. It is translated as CASSPNRVNTEAFF. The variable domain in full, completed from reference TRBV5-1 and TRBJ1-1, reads KAGVTQTPRYLIKTRGQQVTLSCSPISGHRSVSWYQQTPGQGLQFLFEYFSETQRNKGNFPGRFSGRQFSNSRSEMNVSTLELGDSALYLCASSPNRVNTEAFFGQGTRLTVV.

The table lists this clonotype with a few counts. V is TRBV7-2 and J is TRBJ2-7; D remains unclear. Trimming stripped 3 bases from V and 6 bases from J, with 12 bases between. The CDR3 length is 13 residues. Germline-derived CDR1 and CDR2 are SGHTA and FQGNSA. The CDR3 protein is CASSFAELGEQYF. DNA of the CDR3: TGTGCCAGCAGCTTCGCCGAGTTAGGCGAGCAGTACTTC. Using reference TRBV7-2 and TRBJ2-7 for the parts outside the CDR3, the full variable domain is GAGVSQSPSNKVTEKGKDVELRCDPISGHTALYWYRQSLGQGLEFLIYFQGNSAPDKSGLPSDRFSAERTGGSVSTLTIQRTQQEDSAVYLCASSFAELGEQYFGPGTRLTVT.

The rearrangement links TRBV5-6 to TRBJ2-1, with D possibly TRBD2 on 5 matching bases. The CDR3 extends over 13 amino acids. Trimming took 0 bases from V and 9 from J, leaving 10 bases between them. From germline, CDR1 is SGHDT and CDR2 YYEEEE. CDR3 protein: CASSLGWAGEQFF. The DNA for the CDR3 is TGTGCCAGCAGCTTGGGATGGGCGGGTGAGCAGTTCTTC.